The TCR beta chain described here comes from a study of blood T cell repertoires in COVID-19. About the study: COVID-19 samples, acute and convalescent, were from the United States, Italy and Spain. The cDNA or gDNA used as material had been derived from T cells, B-cell-depleted T cells, or PBMCs.

It was during active infection that Seattle patients were enrolled and then longitudinally followed. The CDR3 is made up of 13 amino acids. Germline V lookup: CDR1 SNHLY, CDR2 FYNNEI. V trimming: 3 bases; J trimming: 8 bases; junction bases outside the gene matches: 5. Method: immunoSEQ multiplex PCR; TCRdb's copy keeps in-frame clones and lacks some. The sample includes some 40,000 clones, more than 80% of them seen just once. The source of this sequence is a man aged 45-60 years with COVID-19, enrolled during active disease. This chain joins TRBV2 and TRBJ1-2, with 8 bases fitting TRBD1. What was sequenced was peripheral blood. The CDR3 nucleotides read TGTGCCAGCAGTGAGGCGGGACAGGAGGGCTACACCTTC. Translating it yields CASSEAGQEGYTF.